The rows below give T cell receptor beta chains drawn from one sample of a study of blood T cell repertoires in COVID-19. Libraries were prepared by immunoSEQ multiplex PCR; TCRdb keeps only in-frame clonotypes and omits some of them. Of about 220,000 clones in the sample, over 75% were seen once. Sequencing input: PBMCs or T cells enriched from blood (not recorded which). The source is a woman between 18 and 29 years old in a cohort exposed to, infected with or recovered from COVID-19 (not recorded which). The CDR3 runs from the conserved cysteine through the conserved F or W. A D gene is named only where the DNA matches it firmly. Not all rows give a size; the values are once, few, many and, for expanded clones, a class.

clone size: -; V gene: TRBV4-1; D gene: -; J gene: TRBJ1-2; CDR3 DNA: TGCGCCAGCAGCCAACCAGCTAACTATGGCTACACCTTC; CDR3 protein: CASSQPANYGYTF
clone size: -; V gene: TRBV18; D gene: TRBD2; J gene: TRBJ2-2; CDR3 DNA: TGTGCCAGCTCACCAGGACTAGCGGACACCGGGGAGCTGTTTTTT; CDR3 protein: CASSPGLADTGELFF
clone size: -; V gene: TRBV27; D gene: -; J gene: TRBJ1-3; CDR3 DNA: TGTGCCAGCAGTCCGGGGGGCCCACAGGGACCTGGAAACACCATATATTTT; CDR3 protein: CASSPGGPQGPGNTIYF
clone size: -; V gene: TRBV27; D gene: TRBD1; J gene: TRBJ1-5; CDR3 DNA: TGTGCCAGCAGGAGGACAGGTGGGGATCAGCCCCAGCATTTT; CDR3 protein: CASRRTGGDQPQHF
clone size: -; V gene: TRBV5-1; D gene: -; J gene: TRBJ1-1; CDR3 DNA: TGCGCCAGCAGCTTGGTAAGCATGAACACTGAAGCTTTCTTT; CDR3 protein: CASSLVSMNTEAFF
clone size: -; V gene: TRBV4-1; D gene: TRBD2; J gene: TRBJ2-3; CDR3 DNA: TGCGCCAGCAGCCCAGGGACTAGCGTAACAGATACGCAGTATTTT; CDR3 protein: CASSPGTSVTDTQYF
clone size: -; V gene: TRBV5-1; D gene: -; J gene: TRBJ1-4; CDR3 DNA: TGCGCCAGCAGTATATCCACTAATGAAAAACTGTTTTTT; CDR3 protein: CASSISTNEKLFF
clone size: once; V gene: TRBV10-2; D gene: -; J gene: TRBJ1-2; CDR3 DNA: TGCGCCAGCATTCAGACAGGTCAAGGGTATGGCTACACCTTC; CDR3 protein: CASIQTGQGYGYTF
clone size: -; V gene: TRBV6-5; D gene: -; J gene: TRBJ1-5; CDR3 DNA: TGTGCCAGCAGCAGGGTACACAATCAGCCCCAGCATTTT; CDR3 protein: CASSRVHNQPQHF
clone size: -; V gene: TRBV7-2; D gene: -; J gene: TRBJ1-4; CDR3 DNA: TGTGCCAGCAGCCTGGGACTTAGCGAAAAACTGTTTTTT; CDR3 protein: CASSLGLSEKLFF
clone size: -; V gene: TRBV7-9; D gene: -; J gene: TRBJ1-4; CDR3 DNA: TGTGCCAGCAGATCAGGACAGATCGGCGAGGAAAAACTGTTTTTT; CDR3 protein: CASRSGQIGEEKLFF
clone size: -; V gene: TRBV28; D gene: TRBD1; J gene: TRBJ2-1; CDR3 DNA: TGTGCCAGCACGGACAGGGGCAATGAGCAGTTCTTC; CDR3 protein: CASTDRGNEQFF
clone size: -; V gene: TRBV19; D gene: TRBD1; J gene: TRBJ2-7; CDR3 DNA: TGTGCCAGTAGTATAGAAGGGGGGCCGGGGACAGGAGCAAACTACGAGCAGTACTTC; CDR3 protein: CASSIEGGPGTGANYEQYF
clone size: -; V gene: TRBV5-4; D gene: TRBD1; J gene: TRBJ2-7; CDR3 DNA: TGTGCCAGCAGCCCGACAGGGTTGAACTACGAGCAGTACTTC; CDR3 protein: CASSPTGLNYEQYF
clone size: -; V gene: TRBV4-1; D gene: -; J gene: TRBJ1-2; CDR3 DNA: TGCGCCAGCAGCCCCCTGCAGGGAAACTATGGCTACACCTTC; CDR3 protein: CASSPLQGNYGYTF
clone size: -; V gene: TRBV9; D gene: -; J gene: TRBJ1-1; CDR3 DNA: TGTGCCAGCAGCGTAGCTCCGGCAGGTCCCTACACTGAAGCTTTCTTT; CDR3 protein: CASSVAPAGPYTEAFF
clone size: -; V gene: TRBV6-5; D gene: TRBD1; J gene: TRBJ1-5; CDR3 DNA: TGTGCCAGCAGTTACGGGGCAGGGGGCTCCAATCAGCCCCAGCATTTT; CDR3 protein: CASSYGAGGSNQPQHF
clone size: -; V gene: TRBV5-1; D gene: -; J gene: TRBJ1-6; CDR3 DNA: TGCGCCAGCAGCTTGGGAATCCCACAGGGCGGTTCACCCCTCCACTTT; CDR3 protein: CASSLGIPQGGSPLHF
clone size: few; V gene: TRBV6-6; D gene: -; J gene: TRBJ2-7; CDR3 DNA: TGTGCCAGCACCCCCGGGGTCTCCTACGAGCAGTACTTC; CDR3 protein: CASTPGVSYEQYF
clone size: once; V gene: TRBV7-7; D gene: -; J gene: TRBJ2-5; CDR3 DNA: TGTGCCAGCAGCTTGGGAGGGGGGAGGATGGAGACCCAGTACTTC; CDR3 protein: CASSLGGGRMETQYF
clone size: once; V gene: TRBV9; D gene: -; J gene: TRBJ1-6; CDR3 DNA: TGTGCCAGCAGTGCCGGGGGGCTAATGGATAATTCACCCCTCCACTTT; CDR3 protein: CASSAGGLMDNSPLHF
clone size: -; V gene: TRBV5-1; D gene: -; J gene: TRBJ2-3; CDR3 DNA: TGCGCCAGCAGCTTGGCAGCCGGGGTTGGAGATACGCAGTATTTT; CDR3 protein: CASSLAAGVGDTQYF
clone size: -; V gene: TRBV12-3/TRBV12-4; D gene: TRBD1; J gene: TRBJ1-4; CDR3 DNA: TGTGCCAGCAGTTTACCGGGACAGGGGGGCCTGTTTTTT; CDR3 protein: CASSLPGQGGLFF
clone size: few; V gene: TRBV14; D gene: -; J gene: TRBJ2-3; CDR3 DNA: TGTGCCAGCAGCCAAGACGAAACGGGCACAGATACGCAGTATTTT; CDR3 protein: CASSQDETGTDTQYF
clone size: few; V gene: TRBV4-2; D gene: -; J gene: TRBJ1-4; CDR3 DNA: TGTGCCAGCAGCCTAAGCGGGGCAACTAATGAAAAACTGTTTTTT; CDR3 protein: CASSLSGATNEKLFF
clone size: -; V gene: TRBV16; D gene: -; J gene: TRBJ1-4; CDR3 DNA: TGTGCCAGCAGCCAATCTAGGAGCCTAAAGGATGAAAAACTGTTTTTT; CDR3 protein: CASSQSRSLKDEKLFF
clone size: -; V gene: TRBV11-2; D gene: TRBD1; J gene: TRBJ1-2; CDR3 DNA: TGTGCCAGCAGCTCCCCTTGGACAGGGGATAACTATGGCTACACCTTC; CDR3 protein: CASSSPWTGDNYGYTF
clone size: -; V gene: TRBV9; D gene: TRBD2; J gene: TRBJ2-3; CDR3 DNA: TGTGCCAGCAGCGCAGCGGGCGGGAGGGAATCAGATACGCAGTATTTT; CDR3 protein: CASSAAGGRESDTQYF
clone size: few; V gene: TRBV24-1; D gene: TRBD2; J gene: TRBJ2-1; CDR3 DNA: TGTGCCACCAGAGGAGCGGGAGGATGGGGCGATGAGCAGTTCTTC; CDR3 protein: CATRGAGGWGDEQFF
clone size: -; V gene: TRBV18; D gene: TRBD2; J gene: TRBJ2-1; CDR3 DNA: TGTGCCAGCTCACCCGACGGGGGGGCGTATAATGAGCAGTTCTTC; CDR3 protein: CASSPDGGAYNEQFF